This T cell receptor (beta chain) was retrieved from a study of cytomegalovirus exposure and HLA in healthy donors (dated by TCRdb to the late 2010s). Regarding the study in general: A later analysis indicated that the 90 to 150 validation repertoires were generated on the platform also employed for the approximately 700 repertoires of the first cohort. The aim of the study was to test whether cataloging public T cell receptors could identify signatures of past pathogen exposure. Along with the roughly 670-subject first cohort, a separate validation cohort of over 90 different subjects was used. To predict cytomegalovirus infection status, the study brought together high-throughput TCR immunosequencing, statistical association of individual TCRs with disease status, and machine learning. Paper-wide results and their limitations: In vitro tests confirmed that three of the cytomegalovirus-associated TCR beta chains recognize cytomegalovirus antigens. Across donors, most TCR sequences were observed very rarely, whereas some public TCRs were present in many individuals. The authors suggested that the approach could potentially be generalized to other disease states and immunological phenotypes. The classifier was reported to diagnose cytomegalovirus status with high specificity and sensitivity in both the original cohort and the validation cohort. In the study, roughly 160 TCR beta chains were listed as associated with cytomegalovirus. A later analysis lacked HLA typing for the validation cohort, so it scored co-occurrence in that cohort across all 110 or so repertoires. In a later analysis, TCRs clustered in the first cohort were found to also tend to co-occur in the 130 or so validation repertoires, with roughly 93% of cluster scores above 0.

The count of this clone is one. Its antigen specificity is not known. Qualities for individual bases were not recorded, and no much larger clone is one base off. The library was built by means of the immunoSEQ multiplex PCR assay. The paper's data handling went like this. A statistical classification framework was built for diagnosing cytomegalovirus status from the catalog of TCR beta chain sequences. The table comes from immuneACCESS by way of TCRdb, which keeps in-frame sequences with V and J called. Part of the clones is missing from these tables; in studies checked, under half for an unresolved V gene and the rest for unknown reasons. V and J calls and clone size are copied from that table; D and trimming were computed from the DNA. The sample table shows 330,000 or so clones, and about nine tenths are seen once. The ten largest clones take up under 0.85% of the sample. Including the terminal cysteine and phenylalanine, the CDR3 comprises 18 residues. The CDR3 DNA has 54 bases and is translated from base 1. Reading the germline V gene gives CDR1 SGHDN and CDR2 FVKESK. For this chain, trimming is 3 bases at the V end and 7 bases at the J end, and the number of junction bases without a gene match is 17.

The donors were included in the validation cohort of 130 or so subjects, a group kept apart from the roughly 690-subject first cohort. The V and J segments used are TRBV14 and TRBJ2-2; 7 central bases correspond to TRBD2. The TCR sequence derives from a woman aged 18-30 years in good health and CMV-seronegative. Sequencing used PBMCs. In nucleotide form, the sequence is TGTGCCAGCAGCCACCCTACCCCGGGAGGAACTCGTGGCGGGGAGCTGTTTTTT. It encodes CASSHPTPGGTRGGELFF. Supplemented by the reference TRBV14 and TRBJ2-2 proteins around the CDR3, the complete variable domain is EAGVTQFPSHSVIEKGQTVTLRCDPISGHDNLYWYRRVMGKEIKFLLHFVKESKQDESGMPNNRFLAERTGGTYSTLKVQPAELEDSGVYFCASSHPTPGGTRGGELFFGEGSRLTVL.